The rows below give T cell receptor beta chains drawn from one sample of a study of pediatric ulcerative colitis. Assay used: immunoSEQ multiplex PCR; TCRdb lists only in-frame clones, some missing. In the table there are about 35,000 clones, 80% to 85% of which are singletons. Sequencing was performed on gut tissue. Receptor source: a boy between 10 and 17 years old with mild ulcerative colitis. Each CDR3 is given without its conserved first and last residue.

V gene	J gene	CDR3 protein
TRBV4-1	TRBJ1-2	ASSQGRVTGANYGYT
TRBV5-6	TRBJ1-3	ASSLLNTIY
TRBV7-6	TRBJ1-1	ASSLGQRNTEAF
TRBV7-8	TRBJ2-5	ASSYLIHPVETQY
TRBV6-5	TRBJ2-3	ATYNSRTDTQY
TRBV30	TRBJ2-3	AWSVGTSRTDTQY
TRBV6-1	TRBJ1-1	ASRTGTMNTEAF
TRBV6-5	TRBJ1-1	ASSYSRGGIRTEAF
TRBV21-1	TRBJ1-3	ASRTRTGAYSGNTIY
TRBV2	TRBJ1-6	ASSEWSVQGSSYNSPLH
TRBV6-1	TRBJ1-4	ASSATGPNEKLF
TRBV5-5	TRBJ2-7	ASSSFDRGGYEQY
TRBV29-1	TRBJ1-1	SVVPPMNTEAF
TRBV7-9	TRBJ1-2	ASSSVSYGYT
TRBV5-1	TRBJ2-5	ASSLVPTLAAEETQY
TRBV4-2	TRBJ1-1	ASSQGVAMNTEAF
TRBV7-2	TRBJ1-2	ASSPGAPWWYT
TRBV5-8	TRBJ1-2	ASSPGQGWSGYT
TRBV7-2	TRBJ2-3	ASSLTPTDTQY
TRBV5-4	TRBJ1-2	ASSPPDREGYT
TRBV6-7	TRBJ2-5	ASSYSPGPGETQY
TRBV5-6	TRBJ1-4	ASSLVQGEYKLF
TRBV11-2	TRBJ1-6	ASSLASGSPLH
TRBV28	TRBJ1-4	ASSLVIDRSNEKLF
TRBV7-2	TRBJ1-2	ASSLGGQQNYGYT
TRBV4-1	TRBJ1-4	ASSQGQAANEKLF
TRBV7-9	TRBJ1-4	ASIRDRANEKLF
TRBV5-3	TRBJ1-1	ARSLVGEAF
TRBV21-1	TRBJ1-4	ASPWKGSAEKLF
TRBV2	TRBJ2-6	ASSEHRGPGANVLT
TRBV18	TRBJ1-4	ASSPRRGDEKLF
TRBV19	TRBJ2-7	ASTVDKHEQY
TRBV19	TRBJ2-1	ASSPHAGGEQF
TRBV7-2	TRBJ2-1	ASSLAVGLNEQF
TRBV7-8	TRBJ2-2	ASSLERGNTGELF
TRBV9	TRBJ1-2	ASSVDSRTGANYGYT
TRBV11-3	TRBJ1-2	ASSVGQGAVGYT
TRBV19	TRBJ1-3	ASSISQDGNTIY
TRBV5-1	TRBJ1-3	ASSPDPANTIY
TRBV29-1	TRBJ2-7	SVRDITYEQY
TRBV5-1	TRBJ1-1	ASSLGPGTPNGAF
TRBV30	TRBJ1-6	AWDGGAGNSPLH